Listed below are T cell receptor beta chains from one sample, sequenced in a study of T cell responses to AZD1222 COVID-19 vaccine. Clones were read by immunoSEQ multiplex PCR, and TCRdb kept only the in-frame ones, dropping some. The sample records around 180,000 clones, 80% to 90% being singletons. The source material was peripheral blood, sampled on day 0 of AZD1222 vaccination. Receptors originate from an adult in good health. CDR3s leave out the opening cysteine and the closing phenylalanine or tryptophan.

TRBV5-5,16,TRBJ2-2,ASSLYYRTRQSGRELF
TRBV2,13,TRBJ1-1,ASRSVRDRGSEAF
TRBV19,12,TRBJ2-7,ASSPLGQDYEQY
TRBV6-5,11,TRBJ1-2,ATRLGTGDGYT
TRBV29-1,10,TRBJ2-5,SVAGAQETQY
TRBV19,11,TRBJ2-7,ASSYRVSYEQY
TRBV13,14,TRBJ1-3,ASSLGGAGFGNTIY
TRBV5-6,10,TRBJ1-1,ASSPGVGEAF
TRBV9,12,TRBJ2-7,ASSETSGGYEQY
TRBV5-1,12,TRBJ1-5,ASSLGGISQPQH
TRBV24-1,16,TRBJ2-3,ATSDQKGLLRSTDTQY
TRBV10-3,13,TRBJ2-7,ASRTRDSSSYEQY
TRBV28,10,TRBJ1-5,ASTLLNQPQH
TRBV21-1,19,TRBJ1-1,ASSKVPGQGDGRPKNTEAF
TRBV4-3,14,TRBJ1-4,ASSQEIEGYYEKLF
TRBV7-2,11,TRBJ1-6,ASSLAWNSPLH
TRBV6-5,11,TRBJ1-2,ASKWGRVDGYT
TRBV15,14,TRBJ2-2,ATSTRDRAVVGELF
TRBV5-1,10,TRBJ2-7,ASSRDGDEQY
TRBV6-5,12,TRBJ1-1,ASSYGGVSTEAF
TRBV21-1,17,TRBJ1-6,ASSKVGDRVLYGNSPLH
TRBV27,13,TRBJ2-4,ASSSGLAGTNIQY
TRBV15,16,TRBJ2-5,ATSRDWVRTATQETQY
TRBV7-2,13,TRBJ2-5,ASSLSSGGAETQY
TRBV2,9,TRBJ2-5,ASSEPGTQY
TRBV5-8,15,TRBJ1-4,ASSLVWTDATNEKLF
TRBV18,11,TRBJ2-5,ASSTGLQETQY
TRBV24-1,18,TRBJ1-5,ATSDSNDPAEGYSNQPQH
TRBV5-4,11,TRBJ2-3,ASSLRGADTQY
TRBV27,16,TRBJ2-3,ASSLRGTSGGHTDTQY
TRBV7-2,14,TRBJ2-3,ASSLVRLAGPDTQY
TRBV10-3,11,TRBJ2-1,AIRLSQGNEQF
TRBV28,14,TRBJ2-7,ASSFLPGQFSHEQY
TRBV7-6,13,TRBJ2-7,ASSLGGGVLYEQY
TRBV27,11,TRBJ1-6,ASSFSGYSPLH
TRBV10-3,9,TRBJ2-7,AIGAGYEQY
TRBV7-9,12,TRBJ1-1,ATQKGEVDTEAF
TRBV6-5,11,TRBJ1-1,ASTLQGSTEAF
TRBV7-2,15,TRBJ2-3,ASSPRPTSGITDTQY
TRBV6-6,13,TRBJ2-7,ASWDRDVLSYEQY
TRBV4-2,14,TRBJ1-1,ASSRDRARGDPEAF
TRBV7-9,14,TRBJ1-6,ASSLRGGANNSPLH
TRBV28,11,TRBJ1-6,ASSPQANSPLH
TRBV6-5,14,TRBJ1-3,ASSYSGGTDGNTIY
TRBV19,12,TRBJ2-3,ASSIVQGPDTQY
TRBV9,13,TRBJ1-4,ASSLGGATAEKLF
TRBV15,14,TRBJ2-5,ATSNFQGLAEETQY
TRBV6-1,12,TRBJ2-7,ASSDGGARYEQY
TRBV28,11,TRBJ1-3,ASSLDNGNTIY
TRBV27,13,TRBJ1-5,ASSLFVGANQPQH
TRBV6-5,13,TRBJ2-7,ASSKTASLSYEQY
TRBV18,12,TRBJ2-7,ASSPRDSQGEQY
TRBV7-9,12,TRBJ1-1,ASSLDLENTEAF
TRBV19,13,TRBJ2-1,ASSLMGGRNNEQF
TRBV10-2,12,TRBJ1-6,ASSEMGWNSPLH
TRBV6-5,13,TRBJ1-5,ASRLTGGGNQPQH
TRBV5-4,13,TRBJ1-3,ASSLGVGSGNTIY
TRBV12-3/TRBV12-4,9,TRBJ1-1,ASSLNAMAF
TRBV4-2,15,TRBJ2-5,ASSQGGGRAGEGTQY
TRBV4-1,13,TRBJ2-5,ASSQVSLGGETQY